The rows below give T cell receptor beta chains drawn from one sample of a study of radiotherapy plus CTLA-4 blockade in lung cancer. Assay: immunoSEQ multiplex PCR; the TCRdb copy retains only in-frame clones and omits some. Of 90,000 or so clones listed, about four fifths are singletons. The material sequenced was peripheral blood, taken from a patient treated with radiotherapy plus ipilimumab. The receptors shown here come from a human donor with non-small cell lung cancer who had stable disease on radiotherapy plus ipilimumab. Both conserved end residues are part of each CDR3.

CASSLGTSSYEQYF	TRBJ2-7	TRBV28
CASSELTQSGNSPLHF	TRBJ1-6	TRBV5-1
CASSPVRSGGGHNEQFF	TRBJ2-1	TRBV5-4
CAFAGGTDTQYF	TRBJ2-3	TRBV30
CASSLKGVGYEQYF	TRBJ2-7	TRBV7-8
CASSPDRGHEQYF	TRBJ2-7	TRBV2
CASSLANRGMGETQYF	TRBJ2-5	TRBV5-6
CASSLYRSGNEKLFF	TRBJ1-4	TRBV28
CASSFSGGAYNEQFF	TRBJ2-1	TRBV7-3
CASSPNLGGELFF	TRBJ2-2	TRBV5-1
CASSGRRNSYGYTF	TRBJ1-2	TRBV2
CASSLPTGGLETQYF	TRBJ2-5	TRBV28
CASSYRQPSYEQYF	TRBJ2-7	TRBV13
CASTSSWRNNSPLHF	TRBJ1-6	TRBV6-1
CASSQNGLAGDQYF	TRBJ2-5	TRBV7-2
CASTPLGPGELFF	TRBJ2-2	TRBV6-5
CASSEEGLAKNIQYF	TRBJ2-4	TRBV2
CASSARTSSDEQFF	TRBJ2-1	TRBV6-4
CASSVGGAPDTQYF	TRBJ2-3	TRBV6-1
CASSSSYEQYF	TRBJ2-7	TRBV5-4
CSGTQGLKTDTQYF	TRBJ2-3	TRBV29-1
CAWTDPGQYTEAFF	TRBJ1-1	TRBV30
CASSQGDGSYEQYF	TRBJ2-7	TRBV4-1
CASSESLGQGSNEQFF	TRBJ2-1	TRBV6-1
CATRTSGGRSYEQYF	TRBJ2-7	TRBV19
CASSNRQAGGETQYF	TRBJ2-5	TRBV7-9
CASSVVGDTGELFF	TRBJ2-2	TRBV9
CTSSHGTHKNIQYF	TRBJ2-4	TRBV1
CASSAGTSGNNEQFF	TRBJ2-1	TRBV7-9
CASSLTGINEQFF	TRBJ2-1	TRBV7-3
CASSIARLAGGSGANVLTF	TRBJ2-6	TRBV19
CSVRTSGRGSGSGELFF	TRBJ2-2	TRBV29-1
CASSTGQGWRSGYTF	TRBJ1-2	TRBV19
CASSREDNYEQYF	TRBJ2-7	TRBV7-6
CASSLTFGGANVLTF	TRBJ2-6	TRBV2
CASSDGQVLWYGYTF	TRBJ1-2	TRBV2
CASSYSGLAGQRKFF	TRBJ2-1	TRBV6-5
CASSSPGMGRFSGELFF	TRBJ2-2	TRBV5-4
CASIGTVVRGYTF	TRBJ1-2	TRBV19
CASSEGAHGYTF	TRBJ1-2	TRBV5-1
CASSYSGGKHRGYTF	TRBJ1-2	TRBV6-5
CASSLEPPSTDTQYF	TRBJ2-3	TRBV4-2
CASSEALAGGYEQYF	TRBJ2-7	TRBV6-1
CASSQRGDFLNTGELFF	TRBJ2-2	TRBV14